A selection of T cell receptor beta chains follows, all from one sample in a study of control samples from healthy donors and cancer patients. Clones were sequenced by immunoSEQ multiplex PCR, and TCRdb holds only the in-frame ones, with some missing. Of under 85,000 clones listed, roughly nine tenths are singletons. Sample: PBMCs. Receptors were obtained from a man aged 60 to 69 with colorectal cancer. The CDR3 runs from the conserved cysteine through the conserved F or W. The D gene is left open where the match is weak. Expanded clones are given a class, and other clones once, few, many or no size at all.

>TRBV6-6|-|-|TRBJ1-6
CASSPSGNGSPLHF
TGTGCCAGCAGTCCGTCAGGGAACGGGTCACCCCTCCACTTT
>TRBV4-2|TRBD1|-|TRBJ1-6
CASSRTGQGNSPLHF
TGTGCCAGCAGCAGAACGGGACAGGGGAATTCACCCCTCCACTTT
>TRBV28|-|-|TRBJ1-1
CASSTRENSLF
TGTGCCAGCAGTACCCGGGAGAATAGTCTCTTT
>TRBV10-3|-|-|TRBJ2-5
CAISDGETQYF
TGTGCCATCAGTGACGGTGAGACCCAGTACTTC
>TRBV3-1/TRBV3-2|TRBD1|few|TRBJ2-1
CASSRGTVTNEQFF
TGTGCCAGCAGCCGGGGGACAGTGACGAATGAGCAGTTCTTC
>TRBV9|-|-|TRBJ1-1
CASSGIRGLNTEAFF
TGTGCCAGCAGCGGCATACGGGGCTTGAACACTGAAGCTTTCTTT
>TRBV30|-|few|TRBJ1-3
CALTPINGKGSGNTIYF
TGTGCCCTGACCCCTATAAACGGAAAAGGCTCTGGAAACACCATATATTTT
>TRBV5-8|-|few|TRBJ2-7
CASSLEMGTSHEQYF
TGTGCCAGCAGCTTGGAGATGGGGACATCCCACGAGCAGTACTTC
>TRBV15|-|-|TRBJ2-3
CATSRDGGGAFTNTQYF
TGTGCCACCAGCAGAGATGGGGGGGGCGCGTTCACGAATACGCAGTATTTT
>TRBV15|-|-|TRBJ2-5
CATSSRSDASETQYF
TGTGCCACCAGCAGCAGATCCGACGCCTCAGAGACCCAGTACTTC
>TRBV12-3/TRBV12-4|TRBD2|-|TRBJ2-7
CASGSGTRNEQYF
TGTGCCAGCGGATCCGGGACTAGAAACGAGCAGTACTTC
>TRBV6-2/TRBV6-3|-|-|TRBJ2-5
CASSYYGITGETQYF
TGTGCCAGCAGTTACTATGGTATCACGGGAGAGACCCAGTACTTC
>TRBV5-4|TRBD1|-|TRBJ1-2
CASSSSTGIYGYTF
TGTGCCAGCAGCTCCTCGACAGGGATCTATGGCTACACCTTC
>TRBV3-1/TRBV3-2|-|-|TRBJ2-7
CASSPPLGISYEQYF
TGTGCCAGCAGCCCCCCTTTAGGGATCTCCTACGAGCAGTACTTC
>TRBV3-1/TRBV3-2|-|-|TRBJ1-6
CASSQDRADNSPLHF
TGTGCCAGCAGCCAAGATCGGGCGGATAATTCACCCCTCCACTTT
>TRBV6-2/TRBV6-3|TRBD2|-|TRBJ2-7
CASSYPRGRLYEQYF
TGTGCCAGCAGTTACCCGCGGGGGAGACTATACGAGCAGTACTTC
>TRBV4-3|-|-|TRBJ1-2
CASSHDTDLLNYGYTF
TGCGCCAGCAGCCATGACACCGACCTCCTTAACTATGGCTACACCTTC
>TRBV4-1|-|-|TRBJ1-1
CASSQVRPNTEAFF
TGCGCCAGCAGCCAAGTGCGACCGAACACTGAAGCTTTCTTT
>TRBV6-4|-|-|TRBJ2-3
CASSASSTDTQYF
TGTGCCAGCAGTGCCAGCAGCACAGATACGCAGTATTTT
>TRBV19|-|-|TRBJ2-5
CASSHVESETQYF
TGTGCCAGTAGTCACGTGGAATCCGAGACCCAGTACTTC
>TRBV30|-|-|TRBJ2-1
CAWSVWAEQFF
TGTGCCTGGAGTGTATGGGCTGAGCAGTTCTTC
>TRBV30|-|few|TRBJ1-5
CAWSVRSNQPQHF
TGTGCCTGGAGTGTTCGCAGCAATCAGCCCCAGCATTTT
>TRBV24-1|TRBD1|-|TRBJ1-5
CATRRGGAWGNQPQHF
TGTGCCACCCGCAGGGGGGGGGCTTGGGGCAATCAGCCCCAGCATTTT
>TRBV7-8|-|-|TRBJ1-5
CASSLDRDQPQHF
TGTGCCAGCAGCTTAGACCGAGATCAGCCCCAGCATTTT
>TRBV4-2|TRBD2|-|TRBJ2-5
CASSQGMTSGKETQYF
TGTGCCAGCAGCCAAGGAATGACTAGCGGTAAAGAGACCCAGTACTTC
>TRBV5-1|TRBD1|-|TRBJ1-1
CASSSRTGAPGNTEAFF
TGCGCCAGCAGCTCGCGGACAGGCGCCCCGGGGAACACTGAAGCTTTCTTT
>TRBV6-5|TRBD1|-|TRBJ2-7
CASSYGGTGVYEQYF
TGTGCCAGCAGTTACGGCGGGACAGGTGTCTACGAGCAGTACTTC
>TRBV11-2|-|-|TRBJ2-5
CASSGDQETQYF
TGTGCCAGCAGTGGGGACCAAGAGACCCAGTACTTC
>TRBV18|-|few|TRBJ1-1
CASGPALNTEAFF
TGTGCCAGCGGACCCGCCTTGAACACTGAAGCTTTCTTT
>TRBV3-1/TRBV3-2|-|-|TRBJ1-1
CASTLSGLNTEAFF
TGTGCCAGCACCTTATCTGGGTTGAACACTGAAGCTTTCTTT
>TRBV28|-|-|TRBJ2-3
CASSFYPRWYF
TGTGCCAGCAGTTTCTACCCGCGGTGGTATTTT
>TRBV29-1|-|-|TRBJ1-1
CSYWSTEAFF
TGCAGCTACTGGTCAACTGAAGCTTTCTTT
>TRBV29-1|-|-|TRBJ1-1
CSVEPRGRVNTEAFF
TGCAGCGTTGAACCCCGGGGCAGGGTTAACACTGAAGCTTTCTTT
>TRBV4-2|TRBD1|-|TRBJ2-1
CASSQTDRGFRNEQFF
TGTGCCAGCAGCCAGACGGACAGGGGTTTTAGAAATGAGCAGTTCTTC
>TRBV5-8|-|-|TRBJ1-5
CASSSELQLSYNQPQHF
TGTGCCAGCAGTTCCGAGCTACAGCTTAGCTACAATCAGCCCCAGCATTTT
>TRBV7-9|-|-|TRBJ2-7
CASSFVGGDRTYEQYF
TGTGCCAGCAGCTTCGTTGGGGGGGACAGGACCTACGAGCAGTACTTC
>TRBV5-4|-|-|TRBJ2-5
CASSLDPGGSETQYF
TGTGCCAGCAGCTTGGACCCTGGGGGAAGTGAGACCCAGTACTTC
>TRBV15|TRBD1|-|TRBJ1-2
CATSRPNLQGAGGYTF
TGTGCCACCAGCAGACCCAACCTACAGGGGGCGGGTGGCTACACCTTC
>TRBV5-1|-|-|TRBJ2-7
CASMGQGDEQYF
TGCGCCAGCATGGGTCAAGGGGACGAGCAGTACTTC
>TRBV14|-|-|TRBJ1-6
CASSLGALNSPLHF
TGTGCCAGCAGCCTCGGGGCCCTTAATTCACCCCTCCACTTT
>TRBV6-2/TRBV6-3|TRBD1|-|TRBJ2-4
CASSYSGTGGGIQYF
TGTGCCAGCAGTTACTCCGGGACAGGGGGTGGCATTCAGTACTTC
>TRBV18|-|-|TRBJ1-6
CASSPQWDSPLHF
TGTGCCAGCTCACCACAGTGGGATTCACCCCTCCACTTT
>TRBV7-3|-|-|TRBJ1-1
CASSLNSQNTEAFF
TGTGCCAGCAGCTTAAATAGTCAGAACACTGAAGCTTTCTTT
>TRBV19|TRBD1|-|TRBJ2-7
CASSRDRGDWQYF
TGTGCCAGTAGTCGGGACAGAGGCGACTGGCAGTACTTC
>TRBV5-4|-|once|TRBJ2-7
CASSLGQTSYEQYF
TGTGCCAGCAGCTTGGGGCAAACCTCCTACGAGCAGTACTTC
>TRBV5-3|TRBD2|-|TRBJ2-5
CACLAGGQETQYF
TGTGCCTGTTTAGCGGGGGGGCAAGAGACCCAGTACTTC
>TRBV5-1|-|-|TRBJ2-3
CASSLQGSYTDTQYF
TGCGCCAGCAGCTTGCAGGGCAGTTACACAGATACGCAGTATTTT
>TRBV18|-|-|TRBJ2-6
CASSRARGAFSGANVLTF
TGTGCCAGCTCACGTGCCAGGGGGGCTTTCTCTGGGGCCAACGTCCTGACTTTC
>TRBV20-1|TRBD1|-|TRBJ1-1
CSVQGEVEAFF
TGCAGTGTACAGGGGGAGGTTGAAGCTTTCTTT
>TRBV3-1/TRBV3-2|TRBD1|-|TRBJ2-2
CASSLKGTGTGAGELFF
TGTGCCAGCAGCCTCAAGGGCACCGGGACAGGCGCCGGGGAGCTGTTTTTT
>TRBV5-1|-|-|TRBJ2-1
CASSPGAPHNEQFF
TGCGCCAGCAGCCCCGGGGCGCCCCACAATGAGCAGTTCTTC
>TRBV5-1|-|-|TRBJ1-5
CASSLEGGNQPQHF
TGCGCCAGCAGCTTGGAAGGGGGCAATCAGCCCCAGCATTTT
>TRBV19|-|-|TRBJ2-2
CASKGSPSTGELFF
TGTGCCAGTAAGGGTAGCCCGTCGACCGGGGAGCTGTTTTTT
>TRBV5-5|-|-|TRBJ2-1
CASSLGPRAFDEQFF
TGTGCCAGCAGCTTGGGTCCTAGGGCCTTCGATGAGCAGTTCTTC
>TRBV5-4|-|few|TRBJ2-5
CASSPPGQAVGTQYF
TGTGCCAGCAGCCCTCCCGGTCAGGCAGTGGGGACCCAGTACTTC
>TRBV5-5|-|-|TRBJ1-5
CASSLSTNQPQHF
TGTGCCAGCAGCCTATCGACGAATCAGCCCCAGCATTTT
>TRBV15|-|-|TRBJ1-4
CATRRGAEEKLFF
TGTGCCACCAGGAGGGGCGCGGAGGAAAAACTGTTTTTT
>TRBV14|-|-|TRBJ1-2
CASSNLRGGPHTF
TGTGCCAGCAGCAATTTGCGGGGGGGTCCTCACACCTTC
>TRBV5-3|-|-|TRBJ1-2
CARSLRGVKGYTF
TGTGCCAGAAGCCTGAGGGGGGTAAAGGGCTACACCTTC